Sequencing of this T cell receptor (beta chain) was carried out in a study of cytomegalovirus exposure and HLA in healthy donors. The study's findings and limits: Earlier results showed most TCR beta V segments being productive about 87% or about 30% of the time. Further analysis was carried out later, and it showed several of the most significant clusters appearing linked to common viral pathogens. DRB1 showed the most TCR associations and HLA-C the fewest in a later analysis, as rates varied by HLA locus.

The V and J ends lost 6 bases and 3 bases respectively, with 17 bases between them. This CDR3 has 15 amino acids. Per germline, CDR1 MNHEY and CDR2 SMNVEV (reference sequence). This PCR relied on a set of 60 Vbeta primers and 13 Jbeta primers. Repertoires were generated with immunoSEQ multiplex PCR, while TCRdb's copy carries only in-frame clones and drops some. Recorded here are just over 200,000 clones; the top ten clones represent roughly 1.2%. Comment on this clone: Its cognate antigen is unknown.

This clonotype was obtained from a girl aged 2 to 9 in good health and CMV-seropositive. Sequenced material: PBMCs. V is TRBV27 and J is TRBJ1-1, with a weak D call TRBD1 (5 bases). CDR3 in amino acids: CASSHHPGWDTEAFF. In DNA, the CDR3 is TGTGCCAGCAGCCACCACCCAGGGTGGGACACTGAAGCTTTCTTT.